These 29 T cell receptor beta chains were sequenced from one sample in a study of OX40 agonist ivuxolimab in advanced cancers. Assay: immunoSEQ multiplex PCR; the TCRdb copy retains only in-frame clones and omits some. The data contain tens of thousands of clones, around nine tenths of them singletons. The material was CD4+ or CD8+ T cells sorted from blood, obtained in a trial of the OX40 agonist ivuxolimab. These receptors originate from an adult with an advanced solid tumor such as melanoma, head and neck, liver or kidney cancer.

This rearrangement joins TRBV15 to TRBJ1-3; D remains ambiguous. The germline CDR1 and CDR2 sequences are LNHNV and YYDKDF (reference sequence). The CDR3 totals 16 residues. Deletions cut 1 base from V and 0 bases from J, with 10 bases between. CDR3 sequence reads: CATSRVGLFSGNTIYF. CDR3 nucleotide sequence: TGTGCCACCAGCAGAGTCGGACTGTTCTCTGGAAACACCATATATTTT.

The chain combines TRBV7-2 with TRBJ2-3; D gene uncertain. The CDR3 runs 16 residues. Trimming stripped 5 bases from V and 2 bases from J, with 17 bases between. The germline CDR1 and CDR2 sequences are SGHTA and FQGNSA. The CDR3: CASSGRLLGTTDTQYF. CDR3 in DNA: TGTGCCAGCAGCGGCCGCCTATTGGGTACCACAGATACGCAGTATTTT.

CDR3 region: CASSRPGELFF. The DNA of the CDR3 is TGTGCCAGCAGCCGGCCCGGGGAGCTGTTTTTT. The V and J genes are TRBV5-4 and TRBJ2-2; D is ambiguous. V was pared by 4 bases and J by 6 bases, with 4 bases between. This CDR3 is built from 11 residues. Germline CDR1 SGHNT, CDR2 YYREEE (reference sequence). Based on the CDR3 plus reference TRBV5-4 and TRBJ2-2, the full variable domain is ETGVTQSPTHLIKTRGQQVTLRCSSQSGHNTVSWYQQALGQGPQFIFQYYREEENGRGNFPPRFSGLQFPNYSSELNVNALELDDSALYLCASSRPGELFFGEGSRLTVL.

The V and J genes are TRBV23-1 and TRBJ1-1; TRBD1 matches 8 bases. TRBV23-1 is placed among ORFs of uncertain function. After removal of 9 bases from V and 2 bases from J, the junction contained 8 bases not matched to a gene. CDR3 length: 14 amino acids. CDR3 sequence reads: CASHRGRGNTEAFF. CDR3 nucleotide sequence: TGCGCCAGTCACAGGGGGAGAGGTAACACTGAAGCTTTCTTT.

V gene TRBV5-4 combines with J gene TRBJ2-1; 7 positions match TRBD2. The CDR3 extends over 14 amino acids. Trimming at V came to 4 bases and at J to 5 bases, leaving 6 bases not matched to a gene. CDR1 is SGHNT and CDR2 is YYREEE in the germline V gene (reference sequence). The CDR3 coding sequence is TGTGCCAGCAGCCATCCTAGCGGCAACAATGAGCAGTTCTTC. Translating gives CASSHPSGNNEQFF. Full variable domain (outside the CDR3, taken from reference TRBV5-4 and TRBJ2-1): ETGVTQSPTHLIKTRGQQVTLRCSSQSGHNTVSWYQQALGQGPQFIFQYYREEENGRGNFPPRFSGLQFPNYSSELNVNALELDDSALYLCASSHPSGNNEQFFGPGTRLTVL.

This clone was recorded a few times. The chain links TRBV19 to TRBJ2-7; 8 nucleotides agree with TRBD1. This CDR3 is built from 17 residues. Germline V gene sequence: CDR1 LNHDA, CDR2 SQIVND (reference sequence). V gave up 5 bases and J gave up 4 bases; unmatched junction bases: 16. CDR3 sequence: CASSPWNTGTGQYEQYF. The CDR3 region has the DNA TGTGCCAGTAGTCCCTGGAATACCGGGACAGGACAATACGAGCAGTACTTC. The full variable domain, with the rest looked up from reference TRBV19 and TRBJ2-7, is DGGITQSPKYLFRKEGQNVTLSCEQNLNHDAMYWYRQDPGQGLRLIYYSQIVNDFQKGDIAEGYSVSREKKESFPLTVTSAQKNPTAFYLCASSPWNTGTGQYEQYFGPGTRLTVT.

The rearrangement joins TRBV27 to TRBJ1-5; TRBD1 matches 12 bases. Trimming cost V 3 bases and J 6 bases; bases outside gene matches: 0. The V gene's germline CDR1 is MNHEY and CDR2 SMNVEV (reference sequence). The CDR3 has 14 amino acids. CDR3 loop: CASSLGQGAQPQHF. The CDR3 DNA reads TGTGCCAGCAGTTTGGGACAGGGGGCTCAGCCCCAGCATTTT.

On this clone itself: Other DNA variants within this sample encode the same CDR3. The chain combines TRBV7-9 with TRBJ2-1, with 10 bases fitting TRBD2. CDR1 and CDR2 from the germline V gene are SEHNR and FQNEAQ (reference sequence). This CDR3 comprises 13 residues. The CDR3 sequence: CASRLAGVGEQFF. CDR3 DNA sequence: TGTGCTAGTAGGCTAGCGGGAGTTGGTGAGCAGTTCTTC. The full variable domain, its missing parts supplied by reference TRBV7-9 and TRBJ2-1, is DTGVSQNPRHKITKRGQNVTFRCDPISEHNRLYWYRQTLGQGPEFLTYFQNEAQLEKSRLLSDRFSAERPKGSFSTLEIQRTEQGDSAMYLCASRLAGVGEQFFGPGTRLTVL.

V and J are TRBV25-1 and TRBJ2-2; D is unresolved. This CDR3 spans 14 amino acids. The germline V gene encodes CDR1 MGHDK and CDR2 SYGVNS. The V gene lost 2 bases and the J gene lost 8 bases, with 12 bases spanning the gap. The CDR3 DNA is TGTGCCAGCAGTGAACAGGCACCGCGGGGGGAGCTGTTTTTT. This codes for CASSEQAPRGELFF.

The CDR3 sequence: CASSRERASNQPQHF. CDR3 nucleotides: TGTGCCAGCAGCAGAGAAAGAGCGAGCAATCAGCCCCAGCATTTT. The chain employs TRBV9 and TRBJ1-5, with D uncertain. Germline CDR1 and CDR2: SGDLS and YYNGEE. The CDR3 has 15 amino acids. The ends were cut back, 4 bases at V and 1 base at J, with 12 bases in the middle.

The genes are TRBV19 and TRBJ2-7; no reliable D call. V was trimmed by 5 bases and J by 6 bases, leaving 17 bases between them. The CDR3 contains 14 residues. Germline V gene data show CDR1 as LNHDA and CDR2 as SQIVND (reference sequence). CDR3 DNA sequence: TGTGCCAGTAGTGTCTCATCTTTGGGTTCCGAGCAGTACTTC. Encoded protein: CASSVSSLGSEQYF. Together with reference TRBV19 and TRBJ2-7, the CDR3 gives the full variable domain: DGGITQSPKYLFRKEGQNVTLSCEQNLNHDAMYWYRQDPGQGLRLIYYSQIVNDFQKGDIAEGYSVSREKKESFPLTVTSAQKNPTAFYLCASSVSSLGSEQYFGPGTRLTVT.

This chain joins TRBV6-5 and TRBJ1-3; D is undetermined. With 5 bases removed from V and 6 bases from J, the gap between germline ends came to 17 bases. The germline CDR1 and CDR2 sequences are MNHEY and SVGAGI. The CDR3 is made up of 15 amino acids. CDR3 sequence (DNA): TGTGCCAGCAGTCGAGACGACGGAGCGGTAAACACCATATATTTT. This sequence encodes CASSRDDGAVNTIYF.

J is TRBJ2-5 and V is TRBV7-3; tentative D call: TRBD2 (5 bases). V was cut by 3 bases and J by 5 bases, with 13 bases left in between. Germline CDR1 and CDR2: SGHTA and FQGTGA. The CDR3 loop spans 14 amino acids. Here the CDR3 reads CASSFNGERETQYF. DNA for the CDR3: TGTGCCAGCAGCTTTAACGGGGAGAGGGAGACCCAGTACTTC.

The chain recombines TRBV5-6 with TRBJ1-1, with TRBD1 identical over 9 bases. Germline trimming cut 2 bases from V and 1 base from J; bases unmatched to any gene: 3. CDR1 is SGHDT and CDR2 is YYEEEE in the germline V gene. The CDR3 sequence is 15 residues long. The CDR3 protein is CASSLQGAGNTEAFF. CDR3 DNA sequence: TGTGCCAGCAGCTTACAGGGGGCCGGGAACACTGAAGCTTTCTTT.

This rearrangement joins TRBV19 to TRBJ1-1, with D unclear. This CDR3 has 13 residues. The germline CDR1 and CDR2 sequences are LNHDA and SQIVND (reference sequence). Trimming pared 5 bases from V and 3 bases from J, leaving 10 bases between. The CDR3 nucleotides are TGTGCCAGTAGTCTCCAAGCGGACACTGAAGCTTTCTTT. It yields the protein CASSLQADTEAFF.

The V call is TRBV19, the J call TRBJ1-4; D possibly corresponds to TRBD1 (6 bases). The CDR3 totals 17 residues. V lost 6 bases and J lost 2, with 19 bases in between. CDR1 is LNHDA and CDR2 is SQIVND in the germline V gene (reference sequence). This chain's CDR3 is CASRNIGGRGTNEKLFF. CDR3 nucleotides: TGTGCCAGTAGGAACATAGGGGGGCGAGGGACTAATGAAAAACTGTTTTTT.

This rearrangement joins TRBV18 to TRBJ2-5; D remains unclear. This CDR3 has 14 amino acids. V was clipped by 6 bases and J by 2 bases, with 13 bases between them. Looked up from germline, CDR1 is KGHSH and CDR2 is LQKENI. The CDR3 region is CASSPGYQQETQYF. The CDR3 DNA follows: TGTGCCAGCTCCCCCGGATATCAACAAGAGACCCAGTACTTC.

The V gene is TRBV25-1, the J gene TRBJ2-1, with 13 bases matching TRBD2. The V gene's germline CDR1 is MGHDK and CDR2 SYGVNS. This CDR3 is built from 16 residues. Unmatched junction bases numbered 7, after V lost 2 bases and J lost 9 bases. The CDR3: CASSEPGLAGVVEQFF. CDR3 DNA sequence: TGTGCCAGCAGTGAACCCGGACTAGCGGGAGTGGTTGAGCAGTTCTTC.

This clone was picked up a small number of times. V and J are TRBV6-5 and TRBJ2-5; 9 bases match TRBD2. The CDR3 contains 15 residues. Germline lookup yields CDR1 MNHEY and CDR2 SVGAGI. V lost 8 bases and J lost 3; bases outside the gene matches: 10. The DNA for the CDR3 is TGTGCCAGCTCCGGACTAGCGAACGGGGAAGAGACCCAGTACTTC. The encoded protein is CASSGLANGEETQYF.

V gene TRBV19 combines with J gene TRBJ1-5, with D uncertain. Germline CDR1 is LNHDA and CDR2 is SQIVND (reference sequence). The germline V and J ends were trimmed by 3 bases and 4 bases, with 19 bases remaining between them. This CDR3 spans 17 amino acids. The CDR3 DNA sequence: TGTGCCAGTAGTATTTCGTCAAACTCCGGTTTGAATCAGCCCCAGCATTTT. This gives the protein CASSISSNSGLNQPQHF. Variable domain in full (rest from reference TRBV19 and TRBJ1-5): DGGITQSPKYLFRKEGQNVTLSCEQNLNHDAMYWYRQDPGQGLRLIYYSQIVNDFQKGDIAEGYSVSREKKESFPLTVTSAQKNPTAFYLCASSISSNSGLNQPQHFGDGTRLSIL.

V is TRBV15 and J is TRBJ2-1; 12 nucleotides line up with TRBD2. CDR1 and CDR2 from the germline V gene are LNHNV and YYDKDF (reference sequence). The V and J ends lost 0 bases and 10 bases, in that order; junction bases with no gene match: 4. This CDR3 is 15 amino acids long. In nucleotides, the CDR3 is TGTGCCACCAGCAGAGATCTAGCGGGAGGGGAGGAGCAGTTCTTC. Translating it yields CATSRDLAGGEEQFF.

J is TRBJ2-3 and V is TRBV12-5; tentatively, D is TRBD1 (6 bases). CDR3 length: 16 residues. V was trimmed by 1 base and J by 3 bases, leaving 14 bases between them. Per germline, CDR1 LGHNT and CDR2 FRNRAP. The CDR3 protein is CASGLGGQPETDTQYF. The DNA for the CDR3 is TGTGCTAGTGGTTTGGGAGGACAGCCAGAGACAGATACGCAGTATTTT.

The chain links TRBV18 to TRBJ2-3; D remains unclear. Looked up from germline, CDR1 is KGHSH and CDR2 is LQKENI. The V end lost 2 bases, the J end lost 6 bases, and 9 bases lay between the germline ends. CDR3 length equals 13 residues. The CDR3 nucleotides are TGTGCCAGCTCACCAACCCTCTACGATACGCAGTATTTT. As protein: CASSPTLYDTQYF. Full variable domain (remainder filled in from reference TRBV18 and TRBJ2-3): NAGVMQNPRHLVRRRGQEARLRCSPMKGHSHVYWYRQLPEEGLKFMVYLQKENIIDESGMPKERFSAEFPKEGPSILRIQQVVRGDSAAYFCASSPTLYDTQYFGPGTRLTVL.

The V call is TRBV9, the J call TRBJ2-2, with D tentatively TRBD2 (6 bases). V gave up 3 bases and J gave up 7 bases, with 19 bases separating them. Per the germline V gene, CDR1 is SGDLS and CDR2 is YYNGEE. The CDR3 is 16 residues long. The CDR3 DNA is TGTGCCAGCAGCGCCCGGGAGAGGTCCTTTGTCGGGGAGCTGTTTTTT. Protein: CASSARERSFVGELFF.

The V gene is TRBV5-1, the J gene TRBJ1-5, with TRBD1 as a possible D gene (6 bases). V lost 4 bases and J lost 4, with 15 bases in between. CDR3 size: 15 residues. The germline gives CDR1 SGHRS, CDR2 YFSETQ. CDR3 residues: CASSPSGGANQPQHF. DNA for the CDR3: TGCGCCAGCAGCCCAAGTGGGGGGGCGAATCAGCCCCAGCATTTT.

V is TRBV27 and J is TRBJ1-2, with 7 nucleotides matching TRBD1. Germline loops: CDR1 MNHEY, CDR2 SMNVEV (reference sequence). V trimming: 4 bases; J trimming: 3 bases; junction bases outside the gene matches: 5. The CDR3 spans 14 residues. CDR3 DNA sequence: TGTGCCAGCAGTTCCAGGGGGGGCGACTATGGCTACACCTTC. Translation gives CASSSRGGDYGYTF.

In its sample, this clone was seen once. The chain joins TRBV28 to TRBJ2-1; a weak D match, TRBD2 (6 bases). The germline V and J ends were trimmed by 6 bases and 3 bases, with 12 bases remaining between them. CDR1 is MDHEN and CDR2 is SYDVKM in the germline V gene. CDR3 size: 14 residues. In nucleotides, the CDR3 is TGTGCCAGCAGGGCGGGACCAAACTACAATGAGCAGTTCTTC. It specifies CASRAGPNYNEQFF.

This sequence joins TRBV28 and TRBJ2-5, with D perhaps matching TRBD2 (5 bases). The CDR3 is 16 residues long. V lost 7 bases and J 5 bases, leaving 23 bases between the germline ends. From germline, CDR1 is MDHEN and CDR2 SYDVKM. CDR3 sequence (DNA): TGTGCCAGCAACCCCCCCTTAGCTGAGGCGGGTGAGACCCAGTACTTC. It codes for CASNPPLAEAGETQYF.

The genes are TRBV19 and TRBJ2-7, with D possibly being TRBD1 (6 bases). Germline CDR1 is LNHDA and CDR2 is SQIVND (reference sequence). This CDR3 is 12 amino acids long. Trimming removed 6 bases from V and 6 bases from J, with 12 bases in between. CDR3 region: CASSPGAGEQYF. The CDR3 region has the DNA TGTGCCAGTAGCCCAGGGGCGGGCGAGCAGTACTTC.